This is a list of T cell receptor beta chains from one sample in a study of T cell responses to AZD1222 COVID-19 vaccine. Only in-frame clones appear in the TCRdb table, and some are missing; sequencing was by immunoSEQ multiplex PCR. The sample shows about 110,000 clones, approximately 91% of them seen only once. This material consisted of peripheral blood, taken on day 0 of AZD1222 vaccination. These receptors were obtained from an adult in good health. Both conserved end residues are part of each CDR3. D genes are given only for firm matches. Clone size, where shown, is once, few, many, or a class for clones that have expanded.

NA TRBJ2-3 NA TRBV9 CASSVGARVSDTQYF
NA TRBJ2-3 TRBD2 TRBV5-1 CASSLSLAGGPGTDTQYF
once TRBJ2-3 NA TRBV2 CASSEEKGPSTDTQYF
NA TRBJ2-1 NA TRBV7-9 CASSSGESSYNEQFF
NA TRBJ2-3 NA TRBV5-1 CASSLEWGGTDTQYF
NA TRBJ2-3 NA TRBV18 CASSHGGGGTDTQYF
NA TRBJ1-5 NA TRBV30 CAWRLMGVRDTHQPQHF
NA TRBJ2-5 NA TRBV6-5 CASSYSGPLGAQYF
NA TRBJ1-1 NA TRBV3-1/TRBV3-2 CASSQVRGTEAFF
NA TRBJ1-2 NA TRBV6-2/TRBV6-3 CASSYSRQGGGYTF